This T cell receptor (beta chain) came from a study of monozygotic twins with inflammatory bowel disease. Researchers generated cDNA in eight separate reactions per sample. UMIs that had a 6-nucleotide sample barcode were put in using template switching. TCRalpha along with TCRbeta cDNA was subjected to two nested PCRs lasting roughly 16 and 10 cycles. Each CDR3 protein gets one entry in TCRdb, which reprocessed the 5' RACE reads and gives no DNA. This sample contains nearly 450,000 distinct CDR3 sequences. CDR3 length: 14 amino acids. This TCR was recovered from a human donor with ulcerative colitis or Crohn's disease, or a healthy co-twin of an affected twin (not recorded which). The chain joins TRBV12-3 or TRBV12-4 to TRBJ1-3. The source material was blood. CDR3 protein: CASKVGSDGNTIYF.